A single sample is the source of the 10 T cell receptor beta chains below, sequenced in a study of cytomegalovirus exposure and HLA in healthy donors. Sequencing was performed with immunoSEQ multiplex PCR; in TCRdb, only in-frame clones are kept and a portion is missing. Of about 160,000 clones listed, 86% are singletons. Material: PBMCs. Receptors originate from a woman aged 18 to 35 in good health and CMV-seronegative.

In nucleotides, the CDR3 is TGTGCCAGCAGTTACTCATACACCTTAAACACTGAAGCTTTCTTT. Its protein product is CASSYSYTLNTEAFF. The V and J genes are TRBV6-5 and TRBJ1-1; D gene ambiguous. The V end lost 0 bases, the J end lost 2 bases, and 10 bases lay between the germline ends. Looked up from germline, CDR1 is MNHEY and CDR2 is SVGAGI. CDR3 length equals 15 residues.

The rearrangement links TRBV27 to TRBJ2-3, with 9 bases aligning to TRBD1. The germline gives CDR1 MNHEY, CDR2 SMNVEV (reference sequence). The V gene end was trimmed by 5 bases and the J gene end by 6 bases; junction bases not matched to a gene: 9. This CDR3 contains 15 residues. The CDR3 is CASSLPGQGGDTQYF. DNA of the CDR3: TGTGCCAGCAGTCTTCCGGGACAGGGAGGGGATACGCAGTATTTT.

The V gene is TRBV25-1, the J gene TRBJ2-3; TRBD2 is a possible D gene (6 bases). The V gene's germline CDR1 is MGHDK and CDR2 SYGVNS. This CDR3 comprises 14 residues. V lost 1 base and J lost 1, with 6 bases in between. The CDR3 bases are TGTGCCAGCAGTGAATCTAGCGGCACAGATACGCAGTATTTT. Protein product: CASSESSGTDTQYF.

The CDR3 DNA reads as TGCGCCAGCAGCTTGGTCCAGGGGCTAAACGAGCAGTACTTC. This encodes CASSLVQGLNEQYF. The rearrangement uses TRBV5-1 and TRBJ2-7, with a possible D match to TRBD1 (6 bases). Per germline, CDR1 SGHRS and CDR2 YFSETQ. Trimming stripped 0 bases from V and 5 bases from J, with 12 bases between. This CDR3 contains 14 residues.

V gene TRBV7-2 combines with J gene TRBJ1-2; TRBD1 might be the D (6 bases). This CDR3 spans 16 amino acids. Trimming shortened V by 7 bases and J by 4 bases, and 22 bases separated the two germline ends. Germline V lookup: CDR1 SGHTA, CDR2 FQGNSA. CDR3 DNA: TGTGCCAGCATCCCAAGGGAAGGACAGCCCCTCTATGGCTACACCTTC. Translating it yields CASIPREGQPLYGYTF.

CDR3 DNA sequence: TGTGCCAGTAGTATTCGGGCGGGGTACGAAAAACTGTTTTTT. As protein: CASSIRAGYEKLFF. The chain uses TRBV19 and TRBJ1-4, with D uncertain. The V end lost 3 bases, the J end lost 8 bases, and 13 bases lay between the germline ends. This CDR3 contains 14 residues. Germline V gene sequence: CDR1 LNHDA, CDR2 SQIVND (reference sequence).

The chain has TRBV9 and TRBJ1-5; the D is unclear. Trimming took off 0 bases at V and 3 bases at J, with 10 bases between the two ends. The germline V gene has CDR1 SGDLS and CDR2 YYNGEE. The CDR3 is 15 amino acids. The CDR3: CASSVGGGDNQPQHF. The CDR3 DNA reads as TGTGCCAGCAGCGTAGGCGGCGGAGACAATCAGCCCCAGCATTTT. Based on the CDR3 plus reference TRBV9 and TRBJ1-5, the full variable domain is DSGVTQTPKHLITATGQRVTLRCSPRSGDLSVYWYQQSLDQGLQFLIQYYNGEERAKGNILERFSAQQFPDLHSELNLSSLELGDSALYFCASSVGGGDNQPQHFGDGTRLSIL.

The chain has TRBV5-6 and TRBJ1-1; no firm D call. V lost 4 bases, J lost 1 base, and 8 bases lay in between. The CDR3 loop spans 13 amino acids. CDR1 and CDR2 (germline): SGHDT, YYEEEE. As DNA, the CDR3 is TGTGCCAGCAGCCGTGACAAGAACACTGAAGCTTTCTTT. Protein: CASSRDKNTEAFF.

The table lists this clone with a count of one. V and J are TRBV5-6 and TRBJ2-1, with 12 bases lining up with TRBD2. This CDR3 is built from 18 residues. The germline gives CDR1 SGHDT, CDR2 YYEEEE. With V trimmed by 4 bases and J by 0 bases, 8 bases remained unmatched. In DNA, the CDR3 is TGTGCCAGCAGCCGCCGGACTAGCGGGATAAGCTCCTACAATGAGCAGTTCTTC. Protein sequence: CASSRRTSGISSYNEQFF. Together with reference TRBV5-6 and TRBJ2-1, the CDR3 gives the full variable domain: DAGVTQSPTHLIKTRGQQVTLRCSPKSGHDTVSWYQQALGQGPQFIFQYYEEEERQRGNFPDRFSGHQFPNYSSELNVNALLLGDSALYLCASSRRTSGISSYNEQFFGPGTRLTVL.

This chain connects TRBV5-1 to TRBJ1-6; the match to TRBD1 covers 8 bases. The CDR3 contains 14 residues. Germline loops: CDR1 SGHRS, CDR2 YFSETQ. J lost 7 bases, V lost 4 bases, and 4 bases had no gene match. In nucleotides, the CDR3 is TGCGCCAGCAGCCCCGACAGGGGAAATTCACCCCTCCACTTT. This codes for CASSPDRGNSPLHF.